The 21 T cell receptor beta chains below all came from one sample that was sequenced in a study of identical twins. TCRdb analysed the 5' RACE reads with MiXCR anew, one entry per CDR3 protein. The repertoire holds 1.5 million to 2 million distinct CDR3 sequences, with more than 30% as singletons. Material: cord blood. Receptors originate from a newborn girl in good health.

J is TRBJ2-2 and V is TRBV6-1; tentatively, D is TRBD2 (6 bases). The germline V and J ends were trimmed by 4 bases and 0 bases, with 6 bases remaining between them. This CDR3 is built from 14 residues. Germline assignment: CDR1 MNHNS and CDR2 SASEGT. CDR3 nucleotide sequence: TGTGCCAGCAGTGGACTAGCGAACACCGGGGAGCTGTTTTTT. Protein sequence: CASSGLANTGELFF.

CDR3 protein: CASSYRRNDGYTF. CDR3 in DNA: TGTGCCAGCAGTTATAGACGGAACGATGGCTACACCTTC. The V and J genes are TRBV6-5 and TRBJ1-2; D is ambiguous. Trimming took off 3 bases at V and 6 bases at J, with 11 bases between the two ends. The germline V gene encodes CDR1 MNHEY and CDR2 SVGAGI. CDR3 size: 13 residues.

This chain connects TRBV5-1 to TRBJ1-1, with D hard to call. Germline assignment: CDR1 SGHRS and CDR2 YFSETQ. Trimming took off 0 bases at V and 1 base at J, with 16 bases between the two ends. The CDR3 consists of 17 residues. The CDR3 region is CASSLGTSGVTNTEAFF. The CDR3 DNA reads TGCGCCAGCAGCTTGGGAACCTCTGGGGTGACGAACACTGAAGCTTTCTTT.

This clonotype was found a few times. This sequence joins TRBV28 and TRBJ1-5; D gene ambiguous. The CDR3 loop spans 13 amino acids. With 6 bases removed from V and 0 bases from J, the gap between germline ends came to 6 bases. Germline CDR1 reads MDHEN; CDR2 reads SYDVKM. CDR3 DNA sequence: TGTGCCAGCAGAGGAAGTAGCAATCAGCCCCAGCATTTT. This gives the protein CASRGSSNQPQHF.

V usage is TRBV6-5 and J usage is TRBJ2-1; TRBD2 matches at 14 bases. The J segment lost 0 bases and the V segment lost 6 bases, leaving 4 bases of the junction unmatched. The CDR3 is made up of 17 amino acids. Germline loops: CDR1 MNHEY, CDR2 SVGAGI. The DNA for the CDR3 is TGTGCCAGCAGATATGGACTAGCGGGAGGCTCCTACAATGAGCAGTTCTTC. It translates to CASRYGLAGGSYNEQFF.

The chain carries TRBV24-1 and TRBJ2-3; unclear D gene. Germline V CDR1 and CDR2: KGHDR, SFDVKD. V was cut by 7 bases and J by 6 bases, with 10 bases left in between. The CDR3 consists of 12 residues. The CDR3 DNA reads as TGTGCCACCAGAGGGCCCCTGGATACGCAGTATTTT. Translating gives CATRGPLDTQYF.

The chain carries TRBV7-2 and TRBJ2-3, with TRBD2 matching over 10 bases. The CDR3 runs to 15 residues. The junction had 6 bases not matched to a gene; V was cut back by 1 base and J by 8 bases. Germline values: CDR1 SGHTA, CDR2 FQGNSA. Written as DNA, the CDR3 is TGTGCCAGCAGCTTAGGGACTAGCGGATCGGGTACGCAGTATTTT. Protein: CASSLGTSGSGTQYF.

The chain employs TRBV6-1 and TRBJ1-2, with unresolved D. Per the germline V gene, CDR1 is MNHNS and CDR2 is SASEGT. The CDR3 has 14 residues. V was cut by 1 base and J by 8 bases, with 14 bases left in between. In nucleotides, the CDR3 is TGTGCCAGCAGTGAAGTAGCCCCTCCACGAGGCTACACCTTC. It specifies CASSEVAPPRGYTF.

This clonotype was observed a few times. The J gene is TRBJ1-6, the V gene TRBV4-2; TRBD1 matches 10 bases. CDR1 and CDR2 (germline): LGHNA, YNFKEQ. The CDR3 length is 16 residues. The ends lost 1 base at V and 7 bases at J; junction bases unmatched: 4. This CDR3 is CASSQGTGGINSPLHF. Written as DNA, the CDR3 is TGTGCCAGCAGCCAAGGGACAGGGGGGATCAATTCACCCCTCCACTTT.

This clonotype appeared once. CDR3 nucleotide sequence: TGTGCCAGCAGTGAATTTGGCGGGGGGGCCTATGAGCAGTTCTTC. Encoded protein: CASSEFGGGAYEQFF. The V gene is TRBV2, the J gene TRBJ2-1, with TRBD2 matching 9 bases. CDR3 length: 15 amino acids. Per germline, CDR1 SNHLY and CDR2 FYNNEI. V lost 2 bases and J lost 8; bases outside the gene matches: 7. Supplemented by reference TRBV2 and TRBJ2-1, the full variable domain reads EPEVTQTPSHQVTQMGQEVILRCVPISNHLYFYWYRQILGQKVEFLVSFYNNEISEKSEIFDDQFSVERPDGSNFTLKIRSTKLEDSAMYFCASSEFGGGAYEQFFGPGTRLTVL.

Of note for this clonotype: An end of the junction differs from the germline gene, which may be a read error. The rearrangement uses TRBV6-1 and TRBJ2-1; 10 bases match TRBD1. This CDR3 has 17 residues. Looked up from germline, CDR1 is MNHNS and CDR2 is SASEGT. The CDR3 sequence: CASSEFMGQGLDNKQFF. CDR3 nucleotide sequence: TGTGCCAGCAGTGAATTTATGGGACAGGGGCTAGACAATAAGCAGTTCTTC.

There are a few counts of this clonotype. The chain is built from TRBV20-1 and TRBJ2-4, with D perhaps TRBD2 (6 bases). Trimming took off 1 base at V and 4 bases at J, with 14 bases between the two ends. Per germline, CDR1 DFQATT and CDR2 SNEGSKA (reference sequence). The CDR3 runs to 15 residues. The CDR3 protein is CSARVPGTGKNIQYF. The CDR3 nucleotides read TGCAGTGCTAGAGTGCCAGGGACTGGGAAAAACATTCAGTACTTC.

The rearrangement links TRBV12-3 or TRBV12-4 to TRBJ2-3; weak D call: TRBD2 (5 bases). The CDR3 loop spans 15 amino acids. The germline V and J ends were trimmed by 2 bases and 5 bases, with 14 bases remaining between them. The CDR3 coding sequence is TGTGCCAGCAGTTTAAATTTGGTGGGAGTAGATACGCAGTATTTT. This encodes CASSLNLVGVDTQYF.

This clonotype was counted a few times. This chain connects TRBV11-3 to TRBJ2-3; TRBD2 matches 10 bases. Germline assignment: CDR1 SGHNT and CDR2 YENEEA. CDR3 length equals 18 residues. The ends lost 4 bases at V and 4 bases at J; junction bases unmatched: 14. CDR3 nucleotide sequence: TGTGCCAGCAGCTCCACCTTCGCTAGCGGGAGCGCTTCAGATACGCAGTATTTT. Translated: CASSSTFASGSASDTQYF.

This clonotype occurred a few times. In nucleotides, the CDR3 is TGCAGCGTTGATGAGCCGACGGGGGTCGGAGAGACCCAGTACTTC. It specifies CSVDEPTGVGETQYF. V is TRBV29-1 and J is TRBJ2-5; D might be TRBD2 (6 bases). V gave up 3 bases and J gave up 4 bases, with 18 bases separating them. The germline V gene has CDR1 SQVTM and CDR2 ANQGSEA. The CDR3 extends over 15 amino acids.

The chain carries TRBV6-2 or TRBV6-3 and TRBJ2-2; D is unclear. V gave up 2 bases and J gave up 0 bases, with 4 bases separating them. Germline CDR1 is MNHEY and CDR2 is SVGEGT. The CDR3 loop spans 14 amino acids. CDR3: CASSYGANTGELFF. The CDR3 region has the DNA TGTGCCAGCAGTTACGGTGCGAACACCGGGGAGCTGTTTTTT.

The rearrangement joins TRBV20-1 to TRBJ2-3, with TRBD2 identical over 7 bases. The CDR3 runs 14 residues. V shed 5 bases, J shed 0 bases, and the junction held 5 bases outside the gene matches. Germline values: CDR1 DFQATT, CDR2 SNEGSKA (reference sequence). The CDR3 spells CSALSGYSTDTQYF. CDR3 DNA: TGCAGTGCTCTTAGCGGGTACAGCACAGATACGCAGTATTTT.

The rearrangement joins TRBV10-2 to TRBJ2-7; weak D call: TRBD1 (5 bases). V was pared by 8 bases and J by 3 bases, with 11 bases between. The CDR3 consists of 12 residues. The germline V gene has CDR1 WSHSY and CDR2 SAAADI. CDR3 in DNA: TGCGCCAGCCACGACAGATACTACGAGCAGTACTTC. As protein: CASHDRYYEQYF.

This chain uses TRBV28 with TRBJ2-3; 7 bases are a match to TRBD1. Germline CDR1 reads MDHEN; CDR2 reads SYDVKM. The CDR3 consists of 16 residues. The V gene end was trimmed by 2 bases and the J gene end by 1 base; junction bases not matched to a gene: 6. CDR3 sequence (DNA): TGTGCCAGCAGTTTACTCCTAACAGGGGGCACAGATACGCAGTATTTT. Its protein product is CASSLLLTGGTDTQYF.

The chain couples TRBV6-1 to TRBJ1-1, with no clear D. V dropped 0 bases and J dropped 11 bases, with 16 bases sitting between them. The CDR3 length is 14 residues. Germline CDR1 is MNHNS and CDR2 is SASEGT. The CDR3 spells CASSEAHPRARAFF. The CDR3 DNA is TGTGCCAGCAGTGAAGCACACCCGAGGGCCAGGGCTTTCTTT.

This rearrangement joins TRBV27 to TRBJ1-5; D remains unclear. Germline V CDR1 and CDR2: MNHEY, SMNVEV (reference sequence). Trimming took off 1 base at V and 0 bases at J, with 10 bases between the two ends. CDR3 length: 16 amino acids. The CDR3 DNA reads as TGTGCCAGCAGTTTATTCGGACGGTATAGCAATCAGCCCCAGCATTTT. Residues: CASSLFGRYSNQPQHF.